This T cell receptor (beta chain) was captured by sequencing in a study of patients and donors after allogeneic stem cell transplantation (dated by TCRdb to 2019 to 2021). Library construction relied on RT-PCR. Sequenced on a NextSeq 550. TCRdb reanalyzed the raw reads on its own, using fastp at Q25 for trimming and MiXCR for clone calling, and kept in-frame beta chains. Rows are unified per CDR3 protein, each entry keeping the most common DNA and genes. Across this sample there are about 110,000 distinct CDR3 sequences, with about a third seen only once. The top ten hold around 30% of the sample. This clonotype was counted only a few times. This clone's antigen is unknown. No quality values exist for individual bases; no much larger clone is one base distant. V lost 3 bases and J lost 8 bases; the stretch between them is 12 bases long. Counted from cysteine to phenylalanine, this CDR3 has 13 amino acids. Just CDR3 DNA is preserved here, 39 bases in frame from base 1. CDR1 and CDR2 were assigned from the germline V gene as KGHSH and LQKENI.

This sequence was found in a human donor who was either an allogeneic HSCT recipient or a stem cell or donor lymphocyte infusion donor (not recorded which). It is not recorded whose cells these are; they may come from a transplant donor. The chain was built from TRBV18 and TRBJ2-3; TRBD1 is a possible D gene, resting on 6 matching bases. Sequenced input: blood, either unsorted or a sorted T cell fraction (not recorded which). CDR3 protein: CASSPLQGRTQYF. The nucleotide sequence is given as TGTGCCAGCTCACCTCTACAGGGACGTACGCAGTATTTT.